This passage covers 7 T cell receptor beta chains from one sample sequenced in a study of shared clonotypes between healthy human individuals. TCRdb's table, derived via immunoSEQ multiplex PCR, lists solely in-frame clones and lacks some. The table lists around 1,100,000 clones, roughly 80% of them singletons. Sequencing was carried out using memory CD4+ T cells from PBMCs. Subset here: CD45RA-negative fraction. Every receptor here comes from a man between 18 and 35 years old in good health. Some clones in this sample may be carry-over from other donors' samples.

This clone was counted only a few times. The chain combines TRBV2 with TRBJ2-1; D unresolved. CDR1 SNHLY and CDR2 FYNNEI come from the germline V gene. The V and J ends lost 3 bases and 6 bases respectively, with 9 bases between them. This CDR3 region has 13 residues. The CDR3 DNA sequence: TGTGCCAGCAGTGACGGATGGGGCAATGAGCAGTTCTTC. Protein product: CASSDGWGNEQFF.

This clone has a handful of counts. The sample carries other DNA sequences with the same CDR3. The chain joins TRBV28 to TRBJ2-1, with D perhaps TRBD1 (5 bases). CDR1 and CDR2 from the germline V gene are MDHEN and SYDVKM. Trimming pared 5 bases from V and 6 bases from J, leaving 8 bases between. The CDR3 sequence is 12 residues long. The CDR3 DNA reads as TGTGCCAGCAGTCCCCAGGGCAATGAGCAGTTCTTC. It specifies CASSPQGNEQFF.

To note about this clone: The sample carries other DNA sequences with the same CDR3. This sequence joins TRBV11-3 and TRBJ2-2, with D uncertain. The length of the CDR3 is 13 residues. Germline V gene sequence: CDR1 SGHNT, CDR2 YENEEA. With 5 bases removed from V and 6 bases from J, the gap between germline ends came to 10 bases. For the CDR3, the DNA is TGTGCCAGCAGCCCCGGTGGGGCCGGGGAGCTGTTTTTT. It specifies CASSPGGAGELFF.

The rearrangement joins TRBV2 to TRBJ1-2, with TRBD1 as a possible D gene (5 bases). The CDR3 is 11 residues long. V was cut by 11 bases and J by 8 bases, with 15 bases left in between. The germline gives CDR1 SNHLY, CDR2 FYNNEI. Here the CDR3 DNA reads TGTGCCGGGGGGGACCCCCGAGGCTACACCTTC. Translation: CAGGDPRGYTF.

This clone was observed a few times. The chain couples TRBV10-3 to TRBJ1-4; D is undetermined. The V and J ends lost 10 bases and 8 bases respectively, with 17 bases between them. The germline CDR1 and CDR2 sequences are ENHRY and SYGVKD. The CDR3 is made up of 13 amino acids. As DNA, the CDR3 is TGTGCCACCCGAGGATTTGAGGACGAAAAACTGTTTTTT. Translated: CATRGFEDEKLFF.

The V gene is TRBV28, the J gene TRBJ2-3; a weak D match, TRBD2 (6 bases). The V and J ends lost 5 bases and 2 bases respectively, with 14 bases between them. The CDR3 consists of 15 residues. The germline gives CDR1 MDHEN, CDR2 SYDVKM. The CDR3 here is CASSVGTRDTDTQYF. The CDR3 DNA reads TGTGCCAGCAGTGTGGGGACTCGGGACACAGATACGCAGTATTTT.

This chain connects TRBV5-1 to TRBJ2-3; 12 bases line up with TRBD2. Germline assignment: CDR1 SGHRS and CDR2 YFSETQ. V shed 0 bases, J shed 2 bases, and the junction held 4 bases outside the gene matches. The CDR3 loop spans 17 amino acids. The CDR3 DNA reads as TGCGCCAGCAGCTTGGAGGGGACTAGCGGGTTCACAGATACGCAGTATTTT. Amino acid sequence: CASSLEGTSGFTDTQYF.